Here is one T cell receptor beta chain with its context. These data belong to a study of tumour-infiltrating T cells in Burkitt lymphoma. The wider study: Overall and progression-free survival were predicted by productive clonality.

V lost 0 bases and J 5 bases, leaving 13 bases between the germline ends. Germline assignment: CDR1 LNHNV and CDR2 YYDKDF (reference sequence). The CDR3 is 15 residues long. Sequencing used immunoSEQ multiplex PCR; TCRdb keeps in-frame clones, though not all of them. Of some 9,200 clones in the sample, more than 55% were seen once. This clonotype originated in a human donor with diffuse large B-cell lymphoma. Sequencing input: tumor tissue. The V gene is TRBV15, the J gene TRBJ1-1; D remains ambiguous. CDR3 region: CATSREGAGRTEAFF. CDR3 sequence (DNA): TGTGCCACCAGCAGAGAGGGCGCCGGGAGGACTGAAGCTTTCTTT.